Listed here is a single T cell receptor beta chain. Its specificity is unknown. TCRdb passed the multiplex PCR reads through MiXCR, listing each CDR3 protein once. The sample has 25,000 or so distinct CDR3 sequences, about 70% seen once. The record originates from a study of breast tumors, draining lymph nodes, adjacent tissues. Study observations and caveats: That most tumor T cells come from lymph nodes remained unproven.

Unmatched junction bases numbered 13, after V lost 1 base and J lost 1 base. The CDR3 has 18 residues. CDR1 MGHRA and CDR2 YSYEKL come from the germline V gene. Input material: tumor-adjacent breast tissue. The clonotype comes from a female donor with breast cancer. Some clones in this sample may be carry-over from other donors' samples. This chain joins TRBV4-1 and TRBJ2-7; 7 nucleotides align to TRBD2. CDR3 nucleotide sequence: TGCGCCAGCAGCCAAGTATTACGAGGGGCTAGCGGTTCCTACGAGCAGTACTTC. This sequence encodes CASSQVLRGASGSYEQYF.